A selection of T cell receptor beta chains follows, all from one sample in a study of blood T cells in healthy people across ages. TCRdb re-analysed the 5' RACE reads in MiXCR, keeping a single row per CDR3 protein. The sample has about 930,000 distinct CDR3 sequences, around 29% seen once; the top ten hold approximately 10%. This same sample was also part of a study on T cells of mothers and their children.

Input material: blood. All receptors come from a woman aged 40 to 50 in good health. Each CDR3 is given with its conserved first and last residue. A D gene is named only where the DNA matches it firmly. Clone size is given for some rows only: seen once, a few or many times, or a class if the clone is expanded.

. | . | TRBJ1-4 | TRBV28 | CASSHRGTGTNEKLFF | TGTGCCAGCAGTCACCGGGGAACAGGGACAAATGAAAAACTGTTTTTT
. | few | TRBJ2-1 | TRBV4-1 | CASSQAVNYNEQFF | TGCGCCAGCAGCCAAGCAGTGAACTACAATGAGCAGTTCTTC
. | . | TRBJ1-5 | TRBV7-9 | CASSSGRSNQPQHF | TGTGCCAGCAGCTCGGGGAGAAGCAATCAGCCCCAGCATTTT
. | few | TRBJ2-4 | TRBV15 | CATQEEVAKNIQYF | TGTGCCACGCAGGAGGAGGTAGCCAAAAACATTCAGTACTTC
. | many | TRBJ2-7 | TRBV28 | CASKWQSSYEQYF | TGTGCCAGCAAGTGGCAGAGCTCCTACGAGCAGTACTTC
. | . | TRBJ2-3 | TRBV3-1 | CASSSQARTRTDTQYF | TGTGCCAGCAGCTCCCAAGCCAGAACCCGGACAGATACGCAGTATTTT
. | few | TRBJ1-5 | TRBV12-3/TRBV12-4 | CASTRRGFWPQHF | TGTGCCAGCACCCGCCGTGGGTTTTGGCCCCAGCATTTT
TRBD1 | few | TRBJ1-2 | TRBV28 | CASTAWTGCSYGYTF | TGTGCCAGCACCGCGTGGACAGGGTGTTCTTATGGCTACACCTTC
. | few | TRBJ1-2 | TRBV5-1 | CASSLEGTPNYGYTF | TGCGCCAGCAGCTTGGAAGGGACACCGAACTATGGCTACACCTTC
. | many | TRBJ1-1 | TRBV6-5 | CASSSTGAGMSTEAFF | TGTGCCAGCAGTTCCACGGGGGCCGGTATGTCCACTGAAGCTTTCTTT
. | . | TRBJ2-3 | TRBV7-3 | CASSREPRTDTQYF | TGTGCCAGCAGCCGGGAACCCCGCACAGATACGCAGTATTTT
TRBD1 | . | TRBJ1-2 | TRBV29-1 | CALGQGGIPGNGYTF | TGCGCACTAGGACAGGGAGGTATACCGGGGAATGGCTACACCTTC
TRBD1 | . | TRBJ1-1 | TRBV4-1 | CASSHPGQGETEAFF | TGCGCCAGCAGCCACCCAGGACAGGGGGAGACTGAAGCTTTCTTT
TRBD2 | . | TRBJ2-1 | TRBV28 | CASSGLAGGGEQFF | TGTGCCAGCAGTGGCCTAGCGGGGGGCGGTGAGCAGTTCTTC
. | few | TRBJ2-3 | TRBV12-3/TRBV12-4 | CASSLDFRTDTQYF | TGTGCCAGCAGTTTAGACTTTCGTACAGATACGCAGTATTTT
. | . | TRBJ2-5 | TRBV9 | CASNQGQIQETQYF | TGTGCCAGCAACCAAGGACAAATTCAAGAGACCCAGTACTTC